The 11 T cell receptor beta chains below come from one sample, sequenced in a study of blood T cells in healthy people across ages. Primed by a sample-barcoded 5' primer and a J-beta primer mix, a second PCR proceeded for 7 to 11 cycles. TCRdb re-derived calls from the 5' RACE reads in MiXCR, one entry per CDR3 protein. The sample has hundreds of thousands of distinct CDR3 sequences; about 40% are singletons. Sequencing was carried out using blood. The receptors shown here come from a woman in her sixties or seventies in good health.

The genes are TRBV28 and TRBJ2-1; the match to TRBD2 covers 12 bases. The CDR3 has 16 residues. Germline assignment: CDR1 MDHEN and CDR2 SYDVKM. The ends lost 6 bases at V and 0 bases at J; junction bases unmatched: 3. CDR3 DNA: TGTGCCAGCAGGACTAGCGGGGGCCGCTCCTACAATGAGCAGTTCTTC. Protein: CASRTSGGRSYNEQFF.

The sample holds many counts of this clonotype. The V and J genes are TRBV29-1 and TRBJ2-1; D is perhaps TRBD1 (5 bases). Germline V CDR1 and CDR2: SQVTM, ANQGSEA. V lost 3 bases and J lost 6, with 12 bases in between. CDR3 length equals 13 residues. CDR3 bases: TGCAGCGTTGACCAGGGATTTATCAATGAGCAGTTCTTC. Translating gives CSVDQGFINEQFF.

Turning to this clonotype: The junction does not match germline at one end; this may be a read error. The chain couples TRBV27 to TRBJ2-7, with D tentatively TRBD1 (5 bases). The CDR3 extends over 14 amino acids. Germline values: CDR1 MNHEY, CDR2 SMNVEV (reference sequence). This CDR3 reads CVSSLIGDRNEQYF. The CDR3 DNA follows: TGTGTCAGCAGTTTAATAGGGGATCGTAACGAGCAGTACTTC.

This clonotype was seen repeatedly, ten times or more. The V and J genes are TRBV20-1 and TRBJ1-6; 9 bases fit TRBD1. Germline CDR1 DFQATT, CDR2 SNEGSKA (reference sequence). CDR3 length equals 15 residues. The ends lost 5 bases at V and 4 bases at J; junction bases unmatched: 6. Here the CDR3 reads CSAPRTGDYNSPLHF. The CDR3 nucleotides are TGCAGTGCTCCAAGGACAGGGGATTATAATTCACCCCTCCACTTT.

This clonotype was counted only a few times. The rearrangement uses TRBV21-1 and TRBJ2-3. TRBV21-1 is recorded as a pseudogene. This CDR3 is built from 13 residues. DNA for the CDR3: TGTGCCCCCAAAAGACACTTGGGAGATACGCAGTATTTT. Amino acid sequence: CAPKRHLGDTQYF.

The V gene is TRBV5-1, the J gene TRBJ2-1; 7 bases map to TRBD1. V lost 6 bases and J lost 4; bases outside the gene matches: 7. The germline gives CDR1 SGHRS, CDR2 YFSETQ. The CDR3 is 14 residues long. The CDR3 sequence: CASTRQGSYNEQFF. The CDR3 DNA is TGCGCCAGCACCCGACAGGGCTCATACAATGAGCAGTTCTTC. Complete variable domain (other parts from reference TRBV5-1 and TRBJ2-1): KAGVTQTPRYLIKTRGQQVTLSCSPISGHRSVSWYQQTPGQGLQFLFEYFSETQRNKGNFPGRFSGRQFSNSRSEMNVSTLELGDSALYLCASTRQGSYNEQFFGPGTRLTVL.

The CDR3: CASSQVLALHGELFF. DNA of the CDR3: TGTGCCAGCAGCCAAGTGTTAGCCTTGCACGGGGAGCTGTTTTTT. The genes are TRBV3-1 and TRBJ2-2, with D unresolved. The CDR3 runs 15 residues. V was cut by 1 base and J by 7 bases, with 13 bases left in between. The germline gives CDR1 LGHDT, CDR2 YNNKEL (reference sequence).

The gene calls are TRBV20-1 and TRBJ2-5; 11 nucleotides agree with TRBD2. The germline V gene encodes CDR1 DFQATT and CDR2 SNEGSKA (reference sequence). The CDR3 is made up of 17 amino acids. V gave up 5 bases and J gave up 1 base; unmatched junction bases: 12. CDR3 loop: CSAAGLAEVLIQETQYF. CDR3 nucleotides: TGCAGTGCTGCGGGACTAGCGGAAGTCCTGATCCAAGAGACCCAGTACTTC.

The J gene is TRBJ2-1, the V gene TRBV20-1; tentatively, D is TRBD1 or TRBD2 (5 bases each). This CDR3 is 13 amino acids long. Germline V lookup: CDR1 DFQATT, CDR2 SNEGSKA (reference sequence). With 3 bases removed from V and 8 bases from J, the gap between germline ends came to 14 bases. CDR3 DNA: TGCAGTGCTAGTGGGACCCGTATAGATGAGCAGTTCTTC. Protein sequence: CSASGTRIDEQFF.

The chain has TRBV25-1 and TRBJ2-7; perhaps TRBD2 as D (5 bases). The V gene's germline CDR1 is MGHDK and CDR2 SYGVNS. This CDR3 contains 14 residues. Trimming took 5 bases from V and 7 from J, leaving 18 bases between them. The CDR3 nucleotides are TGTGCCAGCAGTAATGGGGAGTCAGGAGATGAGCAGTACTTC. It encodes CASSNGESGDEQYF.

The chain links TRBV15 to TRBJ2-7; D is unclear. Germline V lookup: CDR1 LNHNV, CDR2 YYDKDF (reference sequence). V was pared by 1 base and J by 1 base, with 8 bases between. The CDR3 runs 14 residues. CDR3 nucleotide sequence: TGTGCCACCAGCAGAGGAGGTGGATCCTACGAGCAGTACTTC. The encoded protein is CATSRGGGSYEQYF.